This T cell receptor beta chain was sequenced for a study of T cell responses to AZD1222 COVID-19 vaccine. About this clone itself: Its antigen is still unknown.

Overall study results and limits: Targets within unmutated variant regions were reportedly found for nearly half of spike-specific TCRs. Vaccine-associated CD4 TCRs ranged over spike, dominating at 160-218 and 743-854. Clonal diversity was possibly underestimated, and white British individuals and females predominated among donors.

Germline values: CDR1 SQVTM, CDR2 ANQGSEA. CDR3 length: 12 residues. Repertoires were generated with immunoSEQ multiplex PCR, while TCRdb's copy carries only in-frame clones and drops some. This table has some 120,000 clones, approximately 88% appearing once. The chain employs TRBV29-1 and TRBJ1-2; D may be TRBD1 (6 bases). The receptor was derived from an adult in good health. Sample: peripheral blood, taken on day 0 of MenACWY control vaccination. The CDR3 DNA sequence: TGCACCGGACGGGGGGGGGCCTATGGCTACACCTTC. This encodes CTGRGGAYGYTF.